These 20 T cell receptor beta chains share one sample of origin, sequenced in a study of response to subunit inactivated influenza vaccine. TCRdb analysed the RT-PCR reads with MiXCR anew, one entry per CDR3 protein. This sample has about 700,000 distinct CDR3 sequences; approximately 14% occur once, and the top ten carry 11%. This specimen was PBMCs from blood, taken 11 to 12 days after vaccination. The source is a man aged 45-65 years who received an inactivated influenza vaccine.

This clonotype was seen more than once but under ten times. This sequence joins TRBV7-9 and TRBJ2-7; D remains unclear. Germline-derived CDR1 and CDR2 are SEHNR and FQNEAQ (reference sequence). V lost 4 bases, J lost 6 bases, and 22 bases lay in between. This CDR3 region has 16 residues. The CDR3 DNA reads as TGTGCCAGCAGCTCCCCTAGATCTATCCTCACCTCCGAGCAGTACTTC. Translated: CASSSPRSILTSEQYF. Combining the CDR3 with reference TRBV7-9 and TRBJ2-7 gives the whole variable domain DTGVSQNPRHKITKRGQNVTFRCDPISEHNRLYWYRQTLGQGPEFLTYFQNEAQLEKSRLLSDRFSAERPKGSFSTLEIQRTEQGDSAMYLCASSSPRSILTSEQYFGPGTRLTVT.

This CDR3 reads CSAIPGTDEDEQYF. The CDR3 DNA reads TGCAGTGCTATCCCCGGGACAGACGAAGACGAGCAGTACTTC. J is TRBJ2-7 and V is TRBV20-1, with TRBD1 matching 7 bases. The germline V gene encodes CDR1 DFQATT and CDR2 SNEGSKA (reference sequence). The CDR3 length is 14 residues. V gave up 4 bases and J gave up 5 bases; unmatched junction bases: 11.

This clonotype was seen a handful of times. The V call is TRBV7-9, the J call TRBJ1-2; D perhaps matches TRBD1 (5 bases). The V end was cut by 5 bases, the J end by 6 bases, with 13 bases between. In germline, CDR1 is SEHNR, CDR2 FQNEAQ (reference sequence). This CDR3 is 13 amino acids long. The CDR3 region is CASSPGAGHGYTF. Here the CDR3 DNA reads TGTGCCAGCAGCCCTGGGGCAGGGCATGGCTACACCTTC.

The genes are TRBV15 and TRBJ2-3; D is possibly TRBD1 or TRBD2 (6 bases each). Trimming took off 2 bases at V and 5 bases at J, with 23 bases between the two ends. There are 18 residues in the CDR3. Germline values: CDR1 LNHNV, CDR2 YYDKDF (reference sequence). The CDR3: CATSRYRDGGPRRDTQYF. The CDR3 DNA reads as TGTGCCACCAGCAGATATAGAGATGGGGGGCCGAGGAGAGATACGCAGTATTTT.

At least ten counts were recorded for this clonotype. The chain employs TRBV12-3 or TRBV12-4 and TRBJ2-7; 7 nucleotides align to TRBD1. V lost 5 bases and J lost 6; bases outside the gene matches: 7. The length of the CDR3 is 13 residues. CDR3 DNA sequence: TGTGCCAGCAGTCCCCGACAGGGATCCGAGCAGTACTTC. Translated: CASSPRQGSEQYF.

Only a few counts were recorded for this clonotype. The chain combines TRBV5-6 with TRBJ2-5; D perhaps matches TRBD2 (5 bases). Deletions cut 2 bases from V and 7 bases from J, with 15 bases between. CDR1 SGHDT and CDR2 YYEEEE come from the germline V gene. CDR3 length: 14 amino acids. The CDR3 here is CASSLYWETGTQYF. CDR3 DNA: TGTGCCAGCAGCTTATACTGGGAGACGGGGACCCAGTACTTC. Combining the CDR3 with reference TRBV5-6 and TRBJ2-5 gives the whole variable domain DAGVTQSPTHLIKTRGQQVTLRCSPKSGHDTVSWYQQALGQGPQFIFQYYEEEERQRGNFPDRFSGHQFPNYSSELNVNALLLGDSALYLCASSLYWETGTQYFGPGTRLLVL.

The chain is built from TRBV4-3 and TRBJ2-1, with D tentatively TRBD2 (6 bases). Trimming left V 1 base short and J 4 bases short, with 11 bases between. There are 15 residues in the CDR3. Germline V gene sequence: CDR1 LGHNA, CDR2 YSLEER. In DNA, the CDR3 is TGCGCCAGCAGCCAAGTTAGCGGAAGGTACAATGAGCAGTTCTTC. Protein: CASSQVSGRYNEQFF.

In DNA, the CDR3 is TGCAGTGCTAGAAAGGCGGTCCCGGGCCGGGCTGAAGCTTTCTTT. Its protein product is CSARKAVPGRAEAFF. This sequence joins TRBV20-1 and TRBJ1-1; D gene ambiguous. This CDR3 is 15 amino acids long. V lost 2 bases and J 6 bases, leaving 19 bases between the germline ends. Germline CDR1 and CDR2: DFQATT and SNEGSKA (reference sequence).

The V call is TRBV9, the J call TRBJ2-1; 9 bases match TRBD1. V trimming: 4 bases; J trimming: 8 bases; junction bases outside the gene matches: 7. The germline gives CDR1 SGDLS, CDR2 YYNGEE. The CDR3 has 14 residues. For the CDR3, the DNA is TGTGCCAGCAGCCCGCATACAGGGGGCGATGAGCAGTTCTTC. It yields the protein CASSPHTGGDEQFF. Looking up the rest from reference TRBV9 and TRBJ2-1 gives the full variable domain: DSGVTQTPKHLITATGQRVTLRCSPRSGDLSVYWYQQSLDQGLQFLIQYYNGEERAKGNILERFSAQQFPDLHSELNLSSLELGDSALYFCASSPHTGGDEQFFGPGTRLTVL.

This rearrangement joins TRBV12-3 or TRBV12-4 to TRBJ2-1; D not certain. V gave up 1 base and J gave up 7 bases, with 14 bases separating them. This CDR3 spans 15 amino acids. The CDR3, as DNA: TGTGCCAGCAGTTTAGGTACCTGGGGTGGGAATGAGCAGTTCTTC. Protein: CASSLGTWGGNEQFF.

This clonotype was recorded at least ten times. This chain connects TRBV7-2 to TRBJ1-2, with D uncertain. V was clipped by 1 base and J by 6 bases, with 12 bases between them. The length of the CDR3 is 14 residues. Germline V CDR1 and CDR2: SGHTA, FQGNSA. CDR3 sequence (DNA): TGTGCCAGCAGCTTAGGTCCCAGTCCGGATGGCTACACCTTC. Protein sequence: CASSLGPSPDGYTF.

J is TRBJ2-2 and V is TRBV12-3 or TRBV12-4; 7 nucleotides line up with TRBD2. V was pared by 3 bases and J by 6 bases, with 16 bases of the junction left unmatched. The CDR3 consists of 18 residues. The DNA for the CDR3 is TGTGCCAGCAGTTTCGGTTTGTGGTCGCGGGAGTACGCCGGGGAGCTGTTTTTT. The encoded protein is CASSFGLWSREYAGELFF.

This clonotype has just one count. It is likely a read error, because the conserved phenylalanine at the end of the CDR3 is missing. This chain connects TRBV6-1 to TRBJ2-7; D is possibly TRBD1 (6 bases). Germline V gene sequence: CDR1 MNHNS, CDR2 SASEGT. V was trimmed by 5 bases and J by 6 bases, leaving 17 bases between them. The length of the CDR3 is 14 residues. As DNA, the CDR3 is TGTGCCAGCAGTAGGGGACATCCCCTGGGCGAGCAGTACTTA. Amino acids: CASSRGHPLGEQYL.

The V gene is TRBV5-4, the J gene TRBJ2-1, with 7 bases lining up with TRBD1. Germline assignment: CDR1 SGHNT and CDR2 YYREEE (reference sequence). With 4 bases clipped from V and 3 bases from J, the junction kept 10 bases outside the gene matches. The CDR3 length is 16 residues. For the CDR3, the DNA is TGTGCCAGCAGCCTTAGGGACAGCCGAAACTACAATGAGCAGTTCTTC. Encoded protein: CASSLRDSRNYNEQFF. The full variable domain, its missing parts supplied by reference TRBV5-4 and TRBJ2-1, is ETGVTQSPTHLIKTRGQQVTLRCSSQSGHNTVSWYQQALGQGPQFIFQYYREEENGRGNFPPRFSGLQFPNYSSELNVNALELDDSALYLCASSLRDSRNYNEQFFGPGTRLTVL.

This clonotype was picked up a small number of times. The rearrangement joins TRBV15 to TRBJ2-5, with 8 bases aligning to TRBD1. CDR3 length: 15 amino acids. Germline CDR1 LNHNV, CDR2 YYDKDF (reference sequence). V was clipped by 0 bases and J by 5 bases; unmatched bases: 5. The CDR3 DNA is TGTGCCACCAGCAGAGATCAGGGGGCTAGGGAGACCCAGTACTTC. Translated: CATSRDQGARETQYF.

In its sample, this clonotype was seen many times. This sequence joins TRBV5-6 and TRBJ1-1; D gene uncertain. This CDR3 contains 14 residues. Germline V CDR1 and CDR2: SGHDT, YYEEEE. V shed 2 bases and J shed 1 base, with 9 bases lying between them. CDR3 sequence reads: CASSFGTWNTEAFF. The CDR3 nucleotides are TGTGCCAGCAGCTTTGGCACTTGGAACACTGAAGCTTTCTTT.

This clonotype was found a few times. The V gene is TRBV28, the J gene TRBJ2-7; 8 bases are shared with TRBD2. CDR3 size: 16 residues. Per the germline V gene, CDR1 is MDHEN and CDR2 is SYDVKM. V shed 4 bases, J shed 2 bases, and the junction held 10 bases outside the gene matches. CDR3 sequence (DNA): TGTGCCAGCAGTTACCTCTTCCGGGAGGGCCCCTACGAGCAGTACTTC. Its translation is CASSYLFREGPYEQYF.

The DNA for the CDR3 is TGTGCCAGCAGAGAGCGACAGGGGGATGGCACTGAAGCTTTCTTT. Translation gives CASRERQGDGTEAFF. The chain carries TRBV6-1 and TRBJ1-1; 9 bases line up with TRBD1. V was pared by 6 bases and J by 4 bases, with 9 bases of the junction left unmatched. The germline gives CDR1 MNHNS, CDR2 SASEGT. The CDR3 extends over 15 amino acids.

J is TRBJ1-1 and V is TRBV6-1; D is possibly TRBD1 (6 bases). Trimming removed 7 bases at V and 12 bases at J, with 24 bases between. The V gene's germline CDR1 is MNHNS and CDR2 SASEGT. The CDR3 is made up of 14 amino acids. As DNA, the CDR3 is TGTGCCAGCACCCCGGGCACAGGGAGGGGACAATCTTTCTTT. Protein product: CASTPGTGRGQSFF.

The chain has TRBV5-5 and TRBJ2-5, with unresolved D. Germline V CDR1 and CDR2: SGHKS, YYEKEE (reference sequence). CDR3 size: 14 residues. Trimming left V 1 base short and J 5 bases short, with 12 bases between. CDR3 amino acids: CASSLLATFETQYF. CDR3 nucleotides: TGTGCCAGCAGCTTGCTCGCGACATTCGAGACCCAGTACTTC.